The 22 T cell receptor beta chains reported below all come from one sample, sequenced in a study of T cell changes during pregnancy in multiple sclerosis. Assay: immunoSEQ multiplex PCR; the TCRdb copy retains only in-frame clones and omits some. The sample lists some 80,000 clones, about 92% seen once, with 2.6% in the top ten. The sequenced sample was peripheral blood, obtained before pregnancy. These receptors all come from a female donor with multiple sclerosis, enrolled in a pregnancy study.

The V gene is TRBV28, the J gene TRBJ1-3, with D perhaps TRBD1 (5 bases). V lost 3 bases, J lost 2 bases, and 8 bases lay in between. In germline, CDR1 is MDHEN, CDR2 SYDVKM. The CDR3 extends over 14 amino acids. CDR3 loop: CASSFSRAGNTIYF. CDR3 in DNA: TGTGCCAGCAGTTTTTCCAGGGCTGGAAACACCATATATTTT.

This clone was seen only once. At one end, the junction sequence differs from germline, possibly due to a read error. The gene calls are TRBV12-5 and TRBJ2-7, with 7 bases that match TRBD2. The CDR3 extends over 13 amino acids. Germline CDR1 is LGHNT and CDR2 is FRNRAP. The CDR3 loop is CASALSGTYVQYF. DNA of the CDR3: TGTGCTAGTGCCCTCAGCGGGACTTACGTGCAGTACTTC.

The rearrangement uses TRBV18 and TRBJ2-2, with 10 bases aligning to TRBD2. This CDR3 region has 19 residues. Germline V gives CDR1 KGHSH, CDR2 LQKENI. After removal of 3 bases from V and 2 bases from J, the junction contained 12 bases not matched to a gene. Here the CDR3 DNA reads TGTGCCAGCTCACCGACTCGACAGTTAGCGGGGGGAAACACCGGGGAGCTGTTTTTT. Protein product: CASSPTRQLAGGNTGELFF.

V gene TRBV5-1 combines with J gene TRBJ2-1; 7 nucleotides match TRBD2. Germline V gene data show CDR1 as SGHRS and CDR2 as YFSETQ. The CDR3 consists of 15 residues. J was trimmed by 7 bases and V by 1 base; bases with no gene match: 8. The CDR3 is CASSLRAGTSNEQFF. CDR3 DNA: TGCGCCAGCAGCTTGAGAGCGGGAACGAGTAATGAGCAGTTCTTC.

This clone came up once. This chain uses TRBV29-1 with TRBJ2-1; 11 bases line up with TRBD2. From germline, CDR1 is SQVTM and CDR2 ANQGSEA. The CDR3 is made up of 13 amino acids. V gave up 5 bases and J gave up 9 bases; unmatched junction bases: 6. CDR3 DNA: TGCAGCGTTAGACTAGCGGGGTCCGGTGAGCAGTTCTTC. It specifies CSVRLAGSGEQFF.

The genes are TRBV13 and TRBJ2-1, with 10 bases identical to TRBD2. Trimming at V came to 6 bases and at J to 3 bases, leaving 2 bases not matched to a gene. The CDR3 has 14 residues. CDR1 PRHDT and CDR2 FYEKMQ come from the germline V gene (reference sequence). Here the CDR3 DNA reads TGTGCCAGCAGGCGGACTAGCGGCTACAATGAGCAGTTCTTC. Protein product: CASRRTSGYNEQFF.

The CDR3 sequence: CASSLDITGELFF. The CDR3 bases are TGTGCCAGCAGCTTAGATATCACCGGGGAGCTGTTTTTT. The J gene is TRBJ2-2, the V gene TRBV13; D is ambiguous. This CDR3 has 13 amino acids. The V gene's germline CDR1 is PRHDT and CDR2 FYEKMQ (reference sequence). Trimming took 1 base from V and 4 from J, leaving 4 bases between them.

The chain recombines TRBV5-1 with TRBJ2-3; 13 bases line up with TRBD2. This CDR3 is 17 amino acids long. The V segment lost 4 bases and the J segment 3 bases; nucleotides outside the gene matches: 8. Germline V gene lookup returns CDR1 SGHRS and CDR2 YFSETQ. CDR3 region: CASSGGLAGEPTDTQYF. The CDR3 bases are TGCGCCAGCAGCGGCGGACTAGCGGGAGAGCCGACAGATACGCAGTATTTT.

This chain uses TRBV28 with TRBJ2-1, with 11 bases lining up with TRBD2. CDR3 size: 17 residues. V gave up 5 bases and J gave up 0 bases; unmatched junction bases: 6. Per germline, CDR1 MDHEN and CDR2 SYDVKM. This CDR3 reads CASSISGTSGSYNEQFF. CDR3 nucleotide sequence: TGTGCCAGCAGTATATCCGGGACTAGCGGCTCCTACAATGAGCAGTTCTTC.

The rearrangement uses TRBV7-2 and TRBJ1-5, with no clear D. V gave up 2 bases and J gave up 2 bases, with 7 bases separating them. Germline V lookup: CDR1 SGHTA, CDR2 FQGNSA. This CDR3 spans 14 amino acids. The CDR3 coding sequence is TGTGCCAGCAGCTTAACACAGCGCAATCAGCCCCAGCATTTT. Translation gives CASSLTQRNQPQHF.

J is TRBJ2-5 and V is TRBV7-2; 11 bases map to TRBD2. From germline, CDR1 is SGHTA and CDR2 FQGNSA. Unmatched junction bases numbered 4, after V lost 5 bases and J lost 2 bases. This CDR3 comprises 15 residues. Here the CDR3 reads CASSPGTSGQETQYF. Written as DNA, the CDR3 is TGTGCCAGCAGCCCAGGGACTAGCGGACAAGAGACCCAGTACTTC.

The chain couples TRBV4-1 to TRBJ2-1; no clear D. Germline-derived CDR1 and CDR2 are MGHRA and YSYEKL. V gave up 1 base and J gave up 8 bases, with 12 bases separating them. The CDR3 runs to 14 residues. Here the CDR3 DNA reads TGCGCCAGCAGCCAAGCTTTCCCAGAGGATGAGCAGTTCTTC. Protein sequence: CASSQAFPEDEQFF.

This chain connects TRBV29-1 to TRBJ2-7; the D is unclear. The CDR3 length is 12 residues. Trimming took off 3 bases at V and 1 base at J, with 7 bases between the two ends. Germline V gene sequence: CDR1 SQVTM, CDR2 ANQGSEA. The chain's CDR3 is CSVEGTSYEQYF. Written as DNA, the CDR3 is TGCAGCGTTGAGGGCACGTCCTACGAGCAGTACTTC.

The gene calls are TRBV27 and TRBJ2-7; 7 bases fit TRBD1. J gave up 1 base and V 3 bases, and 6 bases lay outside the gene matches. Germline V gives CDR1 MNHEY, CDR2 SMNVEV (reference sequence). CDR3 length equals 15 residues. CDR3 in DNA: TGTGCCAGCAGTTTCGACAGGGCTCGGTCCTACGAGCAGTACTTC. It translates to CASSFDRARSYEQYF.

The gene calls are TRBV2 and TRBJ2-7; no reliable D call. Per germline, CDR1 SNHLY and CDR2 FYNNEI. The CDR3 loop spans 14 amino acids. The V gene lost 1 base and the J gene lost 9 bases, with 16 bases spanning the gap. CDR3 region: CASSEGARTLGQYF. CDR3 nucleotide sequence: TGTGCCAGCAGTGAAGGGGCCAGAACCCTCGGGCAGTACTTC.

The V gene is TRBV5-4, the J gene TRBJ2-3; a weak D match, TRBD1 (6 bases). CDR3 size: 17 residues. Germline CDR1 reads SGHNT; CDR2 reads YYREEE (reference sequence). V lost 0 bases, J lost 2 bases, and 16 bases lay in between. CDR3 amino acids: CASSLARAGAVTDTQYF. The CDR3 DNA follows: TGTGCCAGCAGCTTGGCCCGGGCAGGGGCGGTCACAGATACGCAGTATTTT. The full variable domain, with the rest looked up from reference TRBV5-4 and TRBJ2-3, is ETGVTQSPTHLIKTRGQQVTLRCSSQSGHNTVSWYQQALGQGPQFIFQYYREEENGRGNFPPRFSGLQFPNYSSELNVNALELDDSALYLCASSLARAGAVTDTQYFGPGTRLTVL.

The chain joins TRBV7-9 to TRBJ1-2; D uncertain. V lost 3 bases, J lost 4 bases, and 27 bases lay in between. Germline V CDR1 and CDR2: SEHNR, FQNEAQ (reference sequence). The CDR3 has 19 amino acids. CDR3 coding DNA: TGTGCCAGCAGCTTGGACGCGGGAACGCCCGATATTCCCCTCTATGGCTACACCTTC. Translation: CASSLDAGTPDIPLYGYTF.

J is TRBJ1-5 and V is TRBV30; possible D gene TRBD1, 6 bases. Trimming pared 2 bases from V and 6 bases from J, leaving 17 bases between. This CDR3 spans 15 amino acids. Germline CDR1 is GTSNPN and CDR2 is SVGIG (reference sequence). This CDR3 is CAWSKGNRVSQPQHF. The CDR3 DNA follows: TGTGCCTGGAGTAAGGGGAACAGGGTCAGTCAGCCCCAGCATTTT.

The chain recombines TRBV28 with TRBJ1-5; a weak D match, TRBD1 (6 bases). Trimming stripped 3 bases from V and 1 base from J, with 22 bases between. Germline loops: CDR1 MDHEN, CDR2 SYDVKM. CDR3 length: 19 residues. In DNA, the CDR3 is TGTGCCAGCAGTTTCTTTGGGACAAAGGAACCAGTAAGCAATCAGCCCCAGCATTTT. Its protein is CASSFFGTKEPVSNQPQHF.

The chain employs TRBV4-3 and TRBJ2-3, with 7 nucleotides matching TRBD2. The V segment lost 0 bases and the J segment 6 bases; nucleotides outside the gene matches: 9. Germline values: CDR1 LGHNA, CDR2 YSLEER. The CDR3 is 16 residues long. As DNA, the CDR3 is TGCGCCAGCAGCCAAGATGGCGGGGGTATAAGGGATACGCAGTATTTT. Its translation is CASSQDGGGIRDTQYF.

This chain uses TRBV27 with TRBJ2-7, with a tentative D call TRBD2 (5 bases). Between the trimmed V and J ends, which lost 5 bases and 3 bases, there was a span of 17 bases. Germline CDR1 MNHEY, CDR2 SMNVEV (reference sequence). The CDR3 extends over 15 amino acids. CDR3 residues: CASSASGTFFYEQYF. Here the CDR3 DNA reads TGTGCCAGCAGTGCCTCGGGAACTTTCTTCTACGAGCAGTACTTC.

The genes are TRBV15 and TRBJ1-5; D is undetermined. Germline CDR1 LNHNV, CDR2 YYDKDF (reference sequence). The V end was cut by 1 base, the J end by 4 bases, with 8 bases between. This CDR3 has 14 amino acids. As DNA, the CDR3 is TGTGCCACCAGCAGAGGGGCAGAGAATCAGCCCCAGCATTTT. This translates into CATSRGAENQPQHF.